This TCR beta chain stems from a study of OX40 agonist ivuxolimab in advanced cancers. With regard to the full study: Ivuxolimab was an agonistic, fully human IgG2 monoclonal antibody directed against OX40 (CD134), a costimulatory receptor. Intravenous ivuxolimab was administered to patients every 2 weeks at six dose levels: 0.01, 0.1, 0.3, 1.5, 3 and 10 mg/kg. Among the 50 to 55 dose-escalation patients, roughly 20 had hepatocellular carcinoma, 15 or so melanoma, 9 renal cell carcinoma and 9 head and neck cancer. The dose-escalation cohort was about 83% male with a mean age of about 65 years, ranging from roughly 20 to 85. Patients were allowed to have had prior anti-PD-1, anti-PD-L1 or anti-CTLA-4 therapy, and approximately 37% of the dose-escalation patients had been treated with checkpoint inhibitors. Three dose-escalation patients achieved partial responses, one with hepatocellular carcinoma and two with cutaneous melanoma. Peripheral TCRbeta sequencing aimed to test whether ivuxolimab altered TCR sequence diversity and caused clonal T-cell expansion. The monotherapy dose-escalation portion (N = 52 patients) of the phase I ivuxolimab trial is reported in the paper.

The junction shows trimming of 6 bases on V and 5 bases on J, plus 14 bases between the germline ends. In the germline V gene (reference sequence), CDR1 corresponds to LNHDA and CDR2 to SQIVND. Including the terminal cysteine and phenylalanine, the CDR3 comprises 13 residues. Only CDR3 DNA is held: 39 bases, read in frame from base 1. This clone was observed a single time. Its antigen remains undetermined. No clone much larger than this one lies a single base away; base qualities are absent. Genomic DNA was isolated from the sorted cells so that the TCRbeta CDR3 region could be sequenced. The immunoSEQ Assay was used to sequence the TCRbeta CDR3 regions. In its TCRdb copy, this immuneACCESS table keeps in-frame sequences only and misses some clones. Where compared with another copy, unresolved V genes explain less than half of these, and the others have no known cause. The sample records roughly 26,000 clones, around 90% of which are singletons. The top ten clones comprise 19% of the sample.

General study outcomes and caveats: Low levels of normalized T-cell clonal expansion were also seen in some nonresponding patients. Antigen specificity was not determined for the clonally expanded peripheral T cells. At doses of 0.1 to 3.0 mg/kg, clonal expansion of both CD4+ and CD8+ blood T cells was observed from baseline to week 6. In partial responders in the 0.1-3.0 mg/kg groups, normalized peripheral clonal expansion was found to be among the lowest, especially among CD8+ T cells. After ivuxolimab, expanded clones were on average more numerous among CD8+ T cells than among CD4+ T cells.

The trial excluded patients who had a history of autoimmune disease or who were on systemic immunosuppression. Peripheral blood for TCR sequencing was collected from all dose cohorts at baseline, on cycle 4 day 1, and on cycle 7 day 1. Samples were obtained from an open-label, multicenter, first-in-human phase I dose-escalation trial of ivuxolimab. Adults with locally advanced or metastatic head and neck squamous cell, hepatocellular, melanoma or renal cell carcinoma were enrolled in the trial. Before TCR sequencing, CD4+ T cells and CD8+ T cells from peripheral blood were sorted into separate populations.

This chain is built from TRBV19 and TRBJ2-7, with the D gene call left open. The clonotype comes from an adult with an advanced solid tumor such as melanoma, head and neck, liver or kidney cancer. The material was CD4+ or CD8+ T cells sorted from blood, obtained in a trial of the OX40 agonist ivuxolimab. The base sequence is TGTGCCAGTAGCGAGGTTACGTCGGACGAGCAGTACTTC. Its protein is CASSEVTSDEQYF.